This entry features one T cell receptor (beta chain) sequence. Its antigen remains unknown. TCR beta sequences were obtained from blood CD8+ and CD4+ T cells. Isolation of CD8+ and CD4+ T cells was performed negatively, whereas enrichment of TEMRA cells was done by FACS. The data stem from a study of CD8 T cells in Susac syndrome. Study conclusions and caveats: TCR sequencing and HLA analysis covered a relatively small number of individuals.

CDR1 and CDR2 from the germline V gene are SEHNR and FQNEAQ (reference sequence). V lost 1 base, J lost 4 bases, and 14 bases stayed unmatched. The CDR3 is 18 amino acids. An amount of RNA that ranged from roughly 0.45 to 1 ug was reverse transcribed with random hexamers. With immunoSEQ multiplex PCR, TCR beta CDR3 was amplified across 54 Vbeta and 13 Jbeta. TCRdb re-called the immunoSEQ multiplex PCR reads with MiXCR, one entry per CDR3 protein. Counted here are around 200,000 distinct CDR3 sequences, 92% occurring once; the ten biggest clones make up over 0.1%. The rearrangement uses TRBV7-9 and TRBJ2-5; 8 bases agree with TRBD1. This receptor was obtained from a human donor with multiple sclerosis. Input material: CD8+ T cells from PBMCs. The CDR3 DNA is TGTGCCAGCAGCTTAGGCATTTCCGGGACAGGAGGGGGAGAGACCCAGTACTTC. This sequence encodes CASSLGISGTGGGETQYF.